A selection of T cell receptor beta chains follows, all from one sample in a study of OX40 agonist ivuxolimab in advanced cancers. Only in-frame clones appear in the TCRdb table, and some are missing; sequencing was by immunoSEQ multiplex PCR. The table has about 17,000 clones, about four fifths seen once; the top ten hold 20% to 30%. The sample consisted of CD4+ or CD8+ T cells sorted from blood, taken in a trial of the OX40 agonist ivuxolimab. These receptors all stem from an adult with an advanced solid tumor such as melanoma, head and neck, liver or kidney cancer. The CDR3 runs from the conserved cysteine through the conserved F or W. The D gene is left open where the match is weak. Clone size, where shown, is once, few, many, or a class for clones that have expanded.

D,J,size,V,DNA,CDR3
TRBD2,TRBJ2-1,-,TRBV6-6,TGTGCCAGCAGTCCAAGCGGGGGGGCCTACAATGAGCAGTTCTTC,CASSPSGGAYNEQFF
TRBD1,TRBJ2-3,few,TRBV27,TGTGCCAGCTCGACAGGGCCTAGCACAGATACGCAGTATTTT,CASSTGPSTDTQYF
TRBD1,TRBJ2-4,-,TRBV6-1,TGTGCCAGCAGTGCTCGACAGGGCCGGGGAGCCAAAAACATTCAGTACTTC,CASSARQGRGAKNIQYF
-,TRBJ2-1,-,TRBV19,TGTGCCAGTAGTATTGGCGCGGGAACGATAGTCGATGAGCAGTTCTTC,CASSIGAGTIVDEQFF
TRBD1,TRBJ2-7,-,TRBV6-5,TGTGCCAGCACCCCCGGACAGGGGCCCTACGAGCAGTACTTC,CASTPGQGPYEQYF
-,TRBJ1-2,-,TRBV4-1,TGCGCCAGCAGCCAAGCTAACTATGGCTACACCTTC,CASSQANYGYTF
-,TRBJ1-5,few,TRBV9,TGTGCCAGCAGCGTCGAGCAGGGAGGTCAGCCCCAGCATTTT,CASSVEQGGQPQHF
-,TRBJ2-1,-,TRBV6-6,TGTGCCAGCAGTTACGGGCTCAAGGAGCAGTTCTTC,CASSYGLKEQFF
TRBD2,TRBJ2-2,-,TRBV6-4,TGTGCCAGCAGTGAAACTAGCGGGTCCCCGGAGCTGTTTTTT,CASSETSGSPELFF
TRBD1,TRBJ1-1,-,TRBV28,TGTGCCAGCAGTACCGACAGGGGGAACACTGAAGCTTTCTTT,CASSTDRGNTEAFF
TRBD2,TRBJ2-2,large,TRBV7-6,TGTGCCAGCAGCTCACACGGACAGCGGGAGAGTACCGGGGAGCTGTTTTTT,CASSSHGQRESTGELFF
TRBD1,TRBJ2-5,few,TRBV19,TGTGCCAGTAGTTACAGGGGGTTGGAGACCCAGTACTTC,CASSYRGLETQYF
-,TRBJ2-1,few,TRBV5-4,TGTGCCAGCAGCTTGGTTAGTAGCCACAATGAGCAGTTCTTC,CASSLVSSHNEQFF
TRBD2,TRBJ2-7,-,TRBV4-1,TGCGCCAGCAGCGAGGTGAGCGGGGGACCCTACGAGCAGTACTTC,CASSEVSGGPYEQYF